This T cell receptor (beta chain) was sequenced for a study of control samples from healthy donors and cancer patients. Some clones are missing from TCRdb's copy, which holds only in-frame ones; the method was immunoSEQ multiplex PCR. This table has more than 85,000 clones, approximately 90% appearing once. CDR1 LNHDA and CDR2 SQIVND come from the germline V gene (reference sequence). V shed 7 bases and J shed 6 bases, with 27 bases lying between them. The CDR3 loop spans 17 amino acids. The chain recombines TRBV19 with TRBJ1-2; a possible D gene is TRBD1 (5 bases). The sequencing sample was made of blood. The receptor's source is a human donor in good health. The donor label of this sample is uncertain. The CDR3 sequence is CASTNIGRGALGDGYTF. The CDR3 DNA follows: TGTGCCAGTACCAATATAGGGAGGGGAGCTCTAGGGGATGGCTACACCTTC.